This entry concerns a single T cell receptor (beta chain). Trimming left V 1 base short and J 4 bases short, with 5 bases between. The CDR3 sequence is 13 residues long. In germline, CDR1 is SGHVS, CDR2 FNYEAQ. This specimen belongs to a study of blood T cell repertoires in COVID-19. The assay was immunoSEQ multiplex PCR, and TCRdb's table has in-frame clones only and misses some. This sample has some 350,000 clones, with over 70% found just once. The chain is built from TRBV7-6 and TRBJ1-3; D is ambiguous. The specimen was peripheral blood. This clonotype was sampled from a man in his thirties or forties with active or convalescent COVID-19. CDR3 bases: TGTGCCAGCAGCTTAGGCGAAGGAAACACCATATATTTT. Translation: CASSLGEGNTIYF.